The 29 T cell receptor beta chains below come from one sample, sequenced in a study of spatial heterogeneity in lung cancer. One entry per CDR3 protein, called by TCRdb with MiXCR from the 5' RACE reads. The sample shows around 11,000 distinct CDR3 sequences, approximately 7.5% of them seen only once. Antigen specificity for these receptors is unknown. Study results and limitations: Mutation tallies in tumors tracked expanded intratumoral alpha and beta TCR counts.

Time point meaning: sample taken at primary tumor resection. This specimen consisted of lung tumor tissue, obtained at surgery. These receptors were collected from a female donor with early-stage non-small cell lung cancer.

About this clonotype: This beta chain came through as a stray read in a library set up for alpha chains, and its size says little. The chain carries TRBV5-4 and TRBJ2-7, with 7 nucleotides matching TRBD1. The germline gives CDR1 SGHNT, CDR2 YYREEE (reference sequence). The CDR3 runs to 15 residues. V dropped 3 bases and J dropped 2; count of bases not matched to a gene: 8. The CDR3, as DNA: TGTGCCAGCAGCTCCATGACAGGGTGGGCCTACGAGCAGTACTTC. This encodes CASSSMTGWAYEQYF.

This clonotype was seen ten or more times. Found in a library prepared for alpha chains, this beta chain is an off-target read, and its abundance has little meaning. The chain combines TRBV20-1 with TRBJ2-3, with TRBD2 as a possible D gene (7 bases). This CDR3 comprises 15 residues. V lost 6 bases, J lost 2 bases, and 18 bases lay in between. Germline V gene data show CDR1 as DFQATT and CDR2 as SNEGSKA (reference sequence). The CDR3 is CSAPLGGPTTDTQYF. The CDR3 coding sequence is TGCAGTGCCCCTCTCGGGGGGCCGACCACAGATACGCAGTATTTT.

This clonotype was found many times. The library was built for alpha chains, so this beta chain is an off-target read and its size means little. This chain connects TRBV6-5 to TRBJ1-4; tentative D call: TRBD1 (6 bases). Germline V lookup: CDR1 MNHEY, CDR2 SVGAGI. The ends were cut back, 6 bases at V and 8 bases at J, with 10 bases in the middle. The CDR3 loop spans 12 amino acids. CDR3 amino acids: CASSLDREKLFF. The CDR3 DNA follows: TGTGCCAGCAGCCTTGACAGGGAAAAACTGTTTTTT.

A remark on this clonotype: An end of the junction differs from the germline gene, which may be a read error. Found in a library prepared for alpha chains, this beta chain is an off-target read, and its abundance has little meaning. The chain is built from TRBV5-1 and TRBJ2-2; D is perhaps TRBD1 or TRBD2 (5 bases each). The CDR3 sequence is 16 residues long. The germline V gene encodes CDR1 SGHRS and CDR2 YFSETQ. CDR3 region: CASSLSDRPNTGKLFF. The CDR3, as DNA: TGCGCCAGCAGCTTGAGTGACAGACCGAACACCGGGAAGCTGTTTTTT.

By its share, this clonotype is medium-sized. This beta chain represents an off-target read in a library built for alpha chains; its size is of limited meaning. The gene calls are TRBV11-2 and TRBJ2-5; D is undetermined. The length of the CDR3 is 13 residues. Germline CDR1 is SGHAT and CDR2 is FQNNGV. V was pared by 2 bases and J by 4 bases, with 8 bases between. For the CDR3, the DNA is TGTGCCAGCAGCTTATCGAGTGCAGAGACCCAGTACTTC. Its translation: CASSLSSAETQYF. The complete variable domain, with remaining parts taken from reference TRBV11-2 and TRBJ2-5, reads EAGVAQSPRYKIIEKRQSVAFWCNPISGHATLYWYQQILGQGPKLLIQFQNNGVVDDSQLPKDRFSAERLKGVDSTLKIQPAKLEDSAVYLCASSLSSAETQYFGPGTRLLVL.

This clonotype appeared many times. With the library built for alpha chains, this beta chain is off target and its frequency is not meaningful. The chain uses TRBV7-2 and TRBJ2-3; 7 nucleotides line up with TRBD1. V was clipped by 7 bases and J by 0 bases; unmatched bases: 7. Germline lookup yields CDR1 SGHTA and CDR2 FQGNSA. CDR3 length: 15 residues. DNA for the CDR3: TGTGCCAGCACCGCGACAGGGATTAGCACAGATACGCAGTATTTT. It codes for CASTATGISTDTQYF.

This clonotype was observed a few times. Since the library was made to target alpha chains, this beta chain is a stray read and its abundance is not meaningful. The chain employs TRBV27 and TRBJ1-5; D gene ambiguous. The length of the CDR3 is 15 residues. Germline lookup yields CDR1 MNHEY and CDR2 SMNVEV (reference sequence). Trimming took 2 bases from V and 7 from J, leaving 15 bases between them. The CDR3 coding sequence is TGTGCCAGCAGTTTAGCACAGACCTCAGACCAGCCCCAGCATTTT. It yields the protein CASSLAQTSDQPQHF.

In this sample, this clonotype is medium-sized. As an off-target read in a library built for alpha chains, this beta chain has a frequency of little significance. The chain carries TRBV20-1 and TRBJ1-2; the match to TRBD1 covers 9 bases. The CDR3 has 14 residues. V shed 3 bases, J shed 4 bases, and the junction held 6 bases outside the gene matches. In germline, CDR1 is DFQATT, CDR2 SNEGSKA (reference sequence). The CDR3 loop reads CSASDRDRAYGYTF. The CDR3 nucleotides are TGCAGTGCTAGCGACCGGGACAGGGCCTATGGCTACACCTTC.

Notes on this clonotype: This beta chain lies outside the target of a library built for alpha chains; its clone size means little. This chain connects TRBV18 to TRBJ1-1, with D unresolved. The germline gives CDR1 KGHSH, CDR2 LQKENI. V was trimmed by 1 base and J by 0 bases, leaving 9 bases between them. This CDR3 is 15 amino acids long. CDR3 sequence: CASSPQGSMNTEAFF. In nucleotides, the CDR3 is TGTGCCAGCTCACCACAGGGATCGATGAACACTGAAGCTTTCTTT.

This clonotype was recorded many times. This beta chain represents an off-target read in a library built for alpha chains; its size is of limited meaning. The chain recombines TRBV10-1 with TRBJ2-7; D ambiguous. V lost 4 bases and J lost 4, with 11 bases in between. The CDR3 has 13 amino acids. Germline V gives CDR1 WNHNN, CDR2 SYGVQD (reference sequence). CDR3 nucleotide sequence: TGCGCCAGCAGTGGCCTCGGGCTTTACGAGCAGTACTTC. It is translated as CASSGLGLYEQYF.

This clonotype was seen at least ten times. The size of this beta chain means little, since it is a stray read in a library made for alpha chains. The CDR3 is CASSPTSGGVETQYF. The CDR3 region has the DNA TGTGCCAGCAGCCCGACTAGCGGGGGGGTGGAGACCCAGTACTTC. V usage is TRBV7-2 and J usage is TRBJ2-5, with 14 nucleotides matching TRBD2. V lost 5 bases and J lost 5; bases outside the gene matches: 4. In germline, CDR1 is SGHTA, CDR2 FQGNSA. The CDR3 contains 15 residues.

This clonotype occurred many times. This beta chain is a stray sequence in a library constructed for alpha chains; its clone size is not meaningful. The chain employs TRBV2 and TRBJ2-3; D call uncertain. V was clipped by 7 bases and J by 2 bases, with 13 bases between them. This CDR3 has 14 amino acids. Looked up from germline, CDR1 is SNHLY and CDR2 is FYNNEI. Here the CDR3 DNA reads TGTGCCAGCATCCCCCAGGCGTACACAGATACGCAGTATTTT. This translates into CASIPQAYTDTQYF.

There are many counts of this clonotype. Because the library targeted alpha chains, this beta chain is an off-target read whose size means little. The chain couples TRBV5-1 to TRBJ2-2; TRBD1 agrees at 9 bases. CDR1 is SGHRS, CDR2 YFSETQ, per germline. J gave up 4 bases and V 5 bases, and 6 bases lay outside the gene matches. This CDR3 is 15 amino acids long. The CDR3 loop is CASRTGQGLTGELFF. The CDR3 DNA follows: TGCGCCAGCAGGACGGGACAGGGACTCACCGGGGAGCTGTTTTTT.

Notes on this clonotype: The library was built for alpha chains, so this beta chain is an off-target read and its size means little. The CDR3 nucleotides read TGTGCCAGCAGTGAAAGCCCACCCCGTCTTAGCGGCTCCTACGAGCAGTACTTC. It translates to CASSESPPRLSGSYEQYF. The J gene is TRBJ2-7, the V gene TRBV2, with a weak D call TRBD2 (6 bases). Trimming cost V 2 bases and J 0 bases, with 20 bases left between them. The CDR3 is made up of 18 amino acids. The germline V gene encodes CDR1 SNHLY and CDR2 FYNNEI.

This clonotype showed up many times. This beta chain is an unintended read in a library built for alpha chains; its size means little. This rearrangement joins TRBV3-1 to TRBJ1-3; D gene ambiguous. V was trimmed by 3 bases and J by 4 bases, leaving 7 bases between them. CDR3 size: 13 residues. Germline V lookup: CDR1 LGHDT, CDR2 YNNKEL (reference sequence). The CDR3 DNA follows: TGTGCCAGCAGCCAGGCCCAAGGAAACACCATATATTTT. The encoded protein is CASSQAQGNTIYF.

This clonotype was seen many times. Little can be read into the size of this beta chain, an off-target read in a library designed for alpha chains. The genes are TRBV5-6 and TRBJ2-1, with a weak D call TRBD2 (7 bases). The length of the CDR3 is 12 residues. Germline values: CDR1 SGHDT, CDR2 YYEEEE. V was pared by 7 bases and J by 7 bases, with 12 bases between. Here the CDR3 reads CASGGAWNEQFF. CDR3 DNA: TGTGCCAGCGGGGGGGCCTGGAATGAGCAGTTCTTC.

This clonotype appeared many times. The size of this beta chain means little, since it is a stray read in a library made for alpha chains. The rearrangement links TRBV6-2 or TRBV6-3 to TRBJ1-2; D is possibly TRBD1 (5 bases). The V end lost 2 bases, the J end lost 3 bases, and 10 bases lay between the germline ends. Germline CDR1 is MNHEY and CDR2 is SVGEGT. The CDR3 totals 14 residues. CDR3 nucleotide sequence: TGTGCCAGCAGTTACGAAGGGACCTACTATGGCTACACCTTC. The encoded protein is CASSYEGTYYGYTF.

This clonotype has a count of ten or more. A library prepared for alpha chains yielded this beta chain as an off-target read; its size is of little meaning. This chain links TRBV2 with TRBJ1-5; 7 bases match TRBD1. The CDR3 covers 13 residues. Germline lookup yields CDR1 SNHLY and CDR2 FYNNEI. The V and J ends lost 6 bases and 4 bases, in that order; junction bases with no gene match: 3. CDR3 sequence reads: CASRQGQNQPQHF. DNA for the CDR3: TGTGCCAGCAGACAGGGGCAGAATCAGCCCCAGCATTTT.

This clonotype was recorded many times. Since it is a stray read in a library aimed at alpha chains, this beta chain has a size that is not meaningful. The rearrangement links TRBV12-3 or TRBV12-4 to TRBJ2-2; no clear D gene. The CDR3 is 16 amino acids. V shed 1 base and J shed 4 bases, with 13 bases lying between them. CDR3 protein: CASSLVGPWGTGELFF. The CDR3 region has the DNA TGTGCCAGCAGTTTAGTAGGGCCCTGGGGCACCGGGGAGCTGTTTTTT.

This clonotype is labeled as medium-sized. This beta chain was picked up by a library intended for alpha chains and is off target, so its count carries little meaning. The chain couples TRBV7-2 to TRBJ1-5; 8 bases map to TRBD1. Looked up from germline, CDR1 is SGHTA and CDR2 is FQGNSA. V shed 5 bases, J shed 3 bases, and the junction held 6 bases outside the gene matches. This CDR3 is 15 amino acids long. DNA of the CDR3: TGTGCCAGCAGCGAGGGACAGGCGACCAATCAGCCCCAGCATTTT. As protein: CASSEGQATNQPQHF.

To note about this clonotype: The library was prepared for alpha chains; this beta chain is a stray read, so its frequency means little. The chain joins TRBV7-2 to TRBJ1-3; D is possibly TRBD1 (6 bases). V was clipped by 2 bases and J by 2 bases, with 10 bases between them. Germline V gene data show CDR1 as SGHTA and CDR2 as FQGNSA. This CDR3 is built from 15 residues. As DNA, the CDR3 is TGTGCCAGCAGCTTATTTCAGGGGCCTGGAAACACCATATATTTT. It translates to CASSLFQGPGNTIYF.

This clonotype is termed medium-sized (0.01 to 0.1%). Being off target in a library aimed at alpha chains, this beta chain has a size of little meaning. This chain joins TRBV30 and TRBJ1-6; D remains unclear. CDR1 is GTSNPN, CDR2 SVGIG, per germline (reference sequence). V was pared by 6 bases and J by 6 bases, with 12 bases between. CDR3 length: 13 amino acids. The CDR3 loop is CACNRNINSPLHF. CDR3 nucleotide sequence: TGTGCCTGCAACAGAAACATTAATTCACCCCTCCACTTT.

In this sample, this clonotype is medium-sized. Being off target in a library aimed at alpha chains, this beta chain has a size of little meaning. The chain links TRBV5-5 to TRBJ2-5; 9 bases are a match to TRBD2. Germline trimming cut 4 bases from V and 4 bases from J; bases unmatched to any gene: 5. The CDR3 runs to 14 residues. Per the germline V gene, CDR1 is SGHKS and CDR2 is YYEKEE (reference sequence). CDR3 sequence reads: CASSRSGGTETQYF. The CDR3 DNA sequence: TGTGCCAGCAGCCGGAGCGGGGGGACAGAGACCCAGTACTTC.

This clonotype came up a few times. With the library built for alpha chains, this beta chain is off target and its frequency is not meaningful. CDR3 protein: CASSQNAGTETQYF. CDR3 sequence (DNA): TGTGCCAGCAGCCAAAATGCAGGAACTGAGACCCAGTACTTC. The genes are TRBV3-1 and TRBJ2-5; D is undetermined. Germline lookup yields CDR1 LGHDT and CDR2 YNNKEL (reference sequence). Trimming removed 2 bases from V and 5 bases from J, with 12 bases in between. The CDR3 length is 14 residues.

This clonotype was found a few times. This beta chain is a stray sequence in a library constructed for alpha chains; its clone size is not meaningful. The V gene is TRBV2, the J gene TRBJ1-1; 9 nucleotides align to TRBD1. V lost 4 bases to trimming and J lost 1 base; unmatched junction nucleotides: 4. The CDR3 has 15 amino acids. Germline CDR1 and CDR2: SNHLY and FYNNEI. Here the CDR3 DNA reads TGTGCCAGCAGTGGGACAGGGGAAGGGAACACTGAAGCTTTCTTT. As protein: CASSGTGEGNTEAFF.

Concerning this clonotype itself: Being off target in a library aimed at alpha chains, this beta chain has a size of little meaning. CDR3 in DNA: TGTGCCAGCAGCTTATACCCCGGGGACTACTTTGACACAGATACGCAGTATTTT. Its protein product is CASSLYPGDYFDTDTQYF. This chain uses TRBV7-3 with TRBJ2-3; 7 nucleotides agree with TRBD2. Germline values: CDR1 SGHTA, CDR2 FQGTGA. The CDR3 has 18 amino acids. J was trimmed by 2 bases and V by 2 bases; bases with no gene match: 13.

There are many counts of this clonotype. The library was prepared for alpha chains; this beta chain is a stray read, so its frequency means little. The chain combines TRBV28 with TRBJ2-1, with D hard to call. V gave up 3 bases and J gave up 6 bases, with 3 bases separating them. The CDR3 consists of 11 residues. The V gene's germline CDR1 is MDHEN and CDR2 SYDVKM. This CDR3 is CASSFPNEQFF. CDR3 bases: TGTGCCAGCAGTTTCCCCAATGAGCAGTTCTTC.

Worth noting for this clonotype: This beta chain represents an off-target read in a library built for alpha chains; its size is of limited meaning. V and J are TRBV5-5 and TRBJ2-7; TRBD1 or TRBD2 may be the D gene (5 bases each). V lost 4 bases and J 2 bases, leaving 13 bases between the germline ends. The CDR3 runs 14 residues. The germline V gene has CDR1 SGHKS and CDR2 YYEKEE (reference sequence). Here the CDR3 reads CASSPWDGAYEQYF. DNA of the CDR3: TGTGCCAGCAGCCCTTGGGACGGTGCCTACGAGCAGTACTTC.

This clonotype has at least ten counts. Found in a library prepared for alpha chains, this beta chain is an off-target read, and its abundance has little meaning. The V call is TRBV20-1, the J call TRBJ2-7; 11 bases agree with TRBD2. CDR1 and CDR2 (germline): DFQATT, SNEGSKA (reference sequence). The CDR3 has 15 amino acids. V was pared by 5 bases and J by 5 bases, with 11 bases of the junction left unmatched. CDR3 in amino acids: CSAVVFSGGANEQYF. CDR3 DNA sequence: TGCAGTGCTGTAGTATTTAGCGGGGGGGCCAACGAGCAGTACTTC.